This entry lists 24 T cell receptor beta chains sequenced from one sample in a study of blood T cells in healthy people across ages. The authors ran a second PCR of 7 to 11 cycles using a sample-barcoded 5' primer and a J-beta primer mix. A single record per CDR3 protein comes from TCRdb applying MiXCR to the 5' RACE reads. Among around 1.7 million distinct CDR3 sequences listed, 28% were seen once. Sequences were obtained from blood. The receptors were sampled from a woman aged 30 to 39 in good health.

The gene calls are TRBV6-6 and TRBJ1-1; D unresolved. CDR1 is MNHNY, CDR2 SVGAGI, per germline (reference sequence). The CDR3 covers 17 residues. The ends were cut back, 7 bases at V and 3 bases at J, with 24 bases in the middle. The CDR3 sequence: CASMVHGVSGRHTEAFF. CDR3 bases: TGTGCCAGCATGGTTCACGGGGTATCGGGCCGTCACACTGAAGCTTTCTTT.

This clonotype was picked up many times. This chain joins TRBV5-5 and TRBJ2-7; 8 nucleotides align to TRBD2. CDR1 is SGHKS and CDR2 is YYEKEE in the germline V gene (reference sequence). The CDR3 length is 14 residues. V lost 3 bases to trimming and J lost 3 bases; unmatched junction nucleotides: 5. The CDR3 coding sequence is TGTGCCAGCAGCTGGGCGGGGGGCCTCTACGAGCAGTACTTC. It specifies CASSWAGGLYEQYF.

The CDR3 sequence: CASSYSGQGTF. CDR3 bases: TGTGCCAGCAGTTATTCTGGACAGGGCACCTTC. This sequence joins TRBV28 and TRBJ1-2, with 8 bases lining up with TRBD1. Germline values: CDR1 MDHEN, CDR2 SYDVKM. The length of the CDR3 is 11 residues. The junction had 5 bases not matched to a gene; V was cut back by 4 bases and J by 13 bases.

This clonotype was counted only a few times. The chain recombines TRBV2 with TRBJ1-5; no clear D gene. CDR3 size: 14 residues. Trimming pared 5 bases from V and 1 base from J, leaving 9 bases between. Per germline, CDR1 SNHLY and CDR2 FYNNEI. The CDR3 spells CASSKDGSNQPQHF. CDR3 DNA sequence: TGTGCCAGCAGTAAGGACGGGAGCAATCAGCCCCAGCATTTT. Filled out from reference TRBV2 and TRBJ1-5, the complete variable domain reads EPEVTQTPSHQVTQMGQEVILRCVPISNHLYFYWYRQILGQKVEFLVSFYNNEISEKSEIFDDQFSVERPDGSNFTLKIRSTKLEDSAMYFCASSKDGSNQPQHFGDGTRLSIL.

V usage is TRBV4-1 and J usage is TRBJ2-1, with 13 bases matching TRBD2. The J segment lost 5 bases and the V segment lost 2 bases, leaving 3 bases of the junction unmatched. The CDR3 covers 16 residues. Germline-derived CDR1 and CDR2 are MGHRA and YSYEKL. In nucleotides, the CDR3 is TGCGCCAGCAGCCAACCGGGGACTAGCGGGAACAATGAGCAGTTCTTC. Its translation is CASSQPGTSGNNEQFF.

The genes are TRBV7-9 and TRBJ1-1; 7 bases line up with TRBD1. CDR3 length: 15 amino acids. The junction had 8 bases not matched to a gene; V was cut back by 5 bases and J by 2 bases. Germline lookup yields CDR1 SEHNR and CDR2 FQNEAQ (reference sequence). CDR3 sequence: CASSLNRGVNTEAFF. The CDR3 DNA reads TGTGCCAGCAGCCTAAACAGGGGCGTAAACACTGAAGCTTTCTTT.

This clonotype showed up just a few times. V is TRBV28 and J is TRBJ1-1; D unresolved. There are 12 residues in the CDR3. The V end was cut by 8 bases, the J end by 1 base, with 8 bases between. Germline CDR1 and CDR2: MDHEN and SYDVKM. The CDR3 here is CASLRQNTEAFF. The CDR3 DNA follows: TGTGCCAGCCTTAGACAGAACACTGAAGCTTTCTTT.

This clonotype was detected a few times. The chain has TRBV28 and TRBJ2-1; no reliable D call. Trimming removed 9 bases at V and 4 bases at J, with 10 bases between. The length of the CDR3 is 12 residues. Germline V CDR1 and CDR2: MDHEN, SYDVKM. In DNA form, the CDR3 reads TGTGCCAGTCACCCGGGTTACAATGAGCAGTTCTTC. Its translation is CASHPGYNEQFF.

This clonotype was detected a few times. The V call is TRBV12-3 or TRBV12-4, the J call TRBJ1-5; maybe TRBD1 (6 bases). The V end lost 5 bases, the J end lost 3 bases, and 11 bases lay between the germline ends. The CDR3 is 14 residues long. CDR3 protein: CASSNRANNQPQHF. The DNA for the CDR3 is TGTGCCAGCAGTAACAGGGCGAACAATCAGCCCCAGCATTTT.

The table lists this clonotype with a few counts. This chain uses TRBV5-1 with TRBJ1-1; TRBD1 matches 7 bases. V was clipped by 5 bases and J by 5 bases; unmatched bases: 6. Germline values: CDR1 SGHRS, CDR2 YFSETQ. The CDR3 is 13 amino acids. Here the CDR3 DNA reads TGCGCCAGCAGGGGACAGTTGGGGACTGAAGCTTTCTTT. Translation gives CASRGQLGTEAFF.

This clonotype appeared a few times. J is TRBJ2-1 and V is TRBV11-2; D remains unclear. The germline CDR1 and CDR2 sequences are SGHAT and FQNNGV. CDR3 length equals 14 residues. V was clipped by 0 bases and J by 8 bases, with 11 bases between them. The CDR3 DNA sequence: TGTGCCAGCAGCTTAGAACGGAGCAGCGATGAGCAGTTCTTC. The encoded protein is CASSLERSSDEQFF. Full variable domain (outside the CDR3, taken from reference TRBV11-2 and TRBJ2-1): EAGVAQSPRYKIIEKRQSVAFWCNPISGHATLYWYQQILGQGPKLLIQFQNNGVVDDSQLPKDRFSAERLKGVDSTLKIQPAKLEDSAVYLCASSLERSSDEQFFGPGTRLTVL.

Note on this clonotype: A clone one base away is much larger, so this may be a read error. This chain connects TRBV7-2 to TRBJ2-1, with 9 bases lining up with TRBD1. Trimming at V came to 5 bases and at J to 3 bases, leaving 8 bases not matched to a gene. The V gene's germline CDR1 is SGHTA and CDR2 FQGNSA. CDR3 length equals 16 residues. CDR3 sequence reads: CASSPTTGGSYNEQFF. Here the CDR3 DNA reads TGTGCCAGCAGCCCAACGACAGGGGGAAGCTACAATGAGCAGTTCTTC.

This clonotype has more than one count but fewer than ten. CDR3 loop: CASSLGPAQEQFF. CDR3 bases: TGCGCCAGCAGCTTGGGGCCAGCCCAGGAGCAGTTCTTC. V is TRBV5-1 and J is TRBJ2-1; no clear D. The CDR3 is made up of 13 amino acids. The ends were cut back, 0 bases at V and 10 bases at J, with 11 bases in the middle. Germline values: CDR1 SGHRS, CDR2 YFSETQ.

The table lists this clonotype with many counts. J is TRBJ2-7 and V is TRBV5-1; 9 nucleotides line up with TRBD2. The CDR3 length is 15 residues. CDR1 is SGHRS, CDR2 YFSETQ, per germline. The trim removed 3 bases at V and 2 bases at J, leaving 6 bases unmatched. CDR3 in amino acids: CASSSPERGAYEQYF. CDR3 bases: TGCGCCAGCAGCTCGCCTGAGCGGGGGGCCTACGAGCAGTACTTC.

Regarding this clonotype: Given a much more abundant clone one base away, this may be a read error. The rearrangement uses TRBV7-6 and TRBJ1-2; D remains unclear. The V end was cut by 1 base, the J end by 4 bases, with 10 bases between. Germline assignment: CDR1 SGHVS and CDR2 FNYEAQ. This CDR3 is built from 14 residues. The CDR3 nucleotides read TGTGCCAGCAGCTTAGAGTCGGCTAGCTATGGCTACACCTTC. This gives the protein CASSLESASYGYTF.

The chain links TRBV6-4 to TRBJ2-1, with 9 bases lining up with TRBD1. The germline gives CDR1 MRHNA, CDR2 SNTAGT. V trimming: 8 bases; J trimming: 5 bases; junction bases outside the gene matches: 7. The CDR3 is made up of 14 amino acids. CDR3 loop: CASCRDRVDNEQFF. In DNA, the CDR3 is TGTGCCAGCTGCCGGGACAGGGTGGACAATGAGCAGTTCTTC.

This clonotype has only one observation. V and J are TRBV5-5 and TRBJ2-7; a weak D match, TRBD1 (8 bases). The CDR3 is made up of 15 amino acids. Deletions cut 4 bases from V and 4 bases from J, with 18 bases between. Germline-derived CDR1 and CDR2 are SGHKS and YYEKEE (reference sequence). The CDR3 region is CASSATGGAGYEQYF. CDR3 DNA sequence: TGTGCCAGCAGCGCCACAGGGGGGGCCGGGTACGAGCAGTACTTC. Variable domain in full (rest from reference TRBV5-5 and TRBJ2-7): DAGVTQSPTHLIKTRGQQVTLRCSPISGHKSVSWYQQVLGQGPQFIFQYYEKEERGRGNFPDRFSARQFPNYSSELNVNALLLGDSALYLCASSATGGAGYEQYFGPGTRLTVT.

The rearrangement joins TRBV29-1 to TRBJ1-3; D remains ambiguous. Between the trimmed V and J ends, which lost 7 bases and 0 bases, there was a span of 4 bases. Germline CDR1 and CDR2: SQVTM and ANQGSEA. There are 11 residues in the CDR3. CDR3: CSASSGNTIYF. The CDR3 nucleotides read TGCAGCGCTAGCTCTGGAAACACCATATATTTT.

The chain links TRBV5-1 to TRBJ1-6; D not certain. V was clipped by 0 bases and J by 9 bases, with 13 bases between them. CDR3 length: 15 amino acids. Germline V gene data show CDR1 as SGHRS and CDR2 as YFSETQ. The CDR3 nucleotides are TGCGCCAGCAGCTTGGAGGCCGTCCGGATTTCACCCCTCCACTTT. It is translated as CASSLEAVRISPLHF.

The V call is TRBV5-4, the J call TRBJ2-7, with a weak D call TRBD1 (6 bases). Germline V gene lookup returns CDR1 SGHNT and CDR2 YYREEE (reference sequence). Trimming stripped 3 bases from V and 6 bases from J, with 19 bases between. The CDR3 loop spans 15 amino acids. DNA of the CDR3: TGTGCCAGCAGCTCTCCCGCCAGGGGTTTAGGCGAGCAGTACTTC. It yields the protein CASSSPARGLGEQYF.

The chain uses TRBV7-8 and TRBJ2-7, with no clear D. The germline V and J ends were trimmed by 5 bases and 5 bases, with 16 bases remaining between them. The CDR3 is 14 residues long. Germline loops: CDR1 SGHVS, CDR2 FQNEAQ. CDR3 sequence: CASSLRTAGDEQYF. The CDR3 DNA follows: TGTGCCAGCAGCCTTCGGACCGCTGGCGACGAGCAGTACTTC.

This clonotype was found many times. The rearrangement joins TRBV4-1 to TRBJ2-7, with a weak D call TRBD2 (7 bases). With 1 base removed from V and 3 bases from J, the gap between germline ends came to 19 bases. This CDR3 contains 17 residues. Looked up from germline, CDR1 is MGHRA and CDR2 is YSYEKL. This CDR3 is CASSQGVIGGGFYEQYF. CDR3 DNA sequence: TGCGCCAGCAGCCAAGGTGTGATTGGGGGGGGCTTCTACGAGCAGTACTTC.

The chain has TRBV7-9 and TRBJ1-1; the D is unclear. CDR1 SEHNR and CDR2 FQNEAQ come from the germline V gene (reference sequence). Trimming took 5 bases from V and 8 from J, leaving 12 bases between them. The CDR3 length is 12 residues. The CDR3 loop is CASSLELGEAFF. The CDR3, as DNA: TGTGCCAGCAGCCTTGAGCTGGGAGAAGCTTTCTTT. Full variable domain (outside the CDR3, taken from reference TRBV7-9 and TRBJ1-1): DTGVSQNPRHKITKRGQNVTFRCDPISEHNRLYWYRQTLGQGPEFLTYFQNEAQLEKSRLLSDRFSAERPKGSFSTLEIQRTEQGDSAMYLCASSLELGEAFFGQGTRLTVV.

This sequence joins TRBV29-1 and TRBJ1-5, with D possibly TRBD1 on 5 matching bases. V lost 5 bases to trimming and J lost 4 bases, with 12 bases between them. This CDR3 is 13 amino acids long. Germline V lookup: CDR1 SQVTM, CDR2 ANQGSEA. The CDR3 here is CSVLDSQNQPQHF. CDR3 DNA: TGCAGCGTTTTAGACAGCCAAAATCAGCCCCAGCATTTT.